This T cell receptor beta chain is drawn from a study of blood T cell repertoires in COVID-19. Everyone who took part was about 18 to 89 years old, and they came from 24 US areas. The CDR3 is made up of 12 amino acids. With 1 base removed from V and 14 bases from J, the gap between germline ends came to 14 bases. Looked up from germline, CDR1 is MGHRA and CDR2 is YSYEKL. Measured with immunoSEQ multiplex PCR; TCRdb has only the in-frame clones, and not every one. This sample yields 250,000 or so clones, of which 83% are seen a single time; approximately 4% belongs to the top ten. Sequencing was done on a sample of PBMCs or T cells enriched from blood (not recorded which). The receptor's source is a woman aged 40 to 49 who had been exposed to COVID-19. The chain uses TRBV4-1 and TRBJ1-2; weak D call: TRBD1 (6 bases). The CDR3 spells CASSQVKGEGTF. The CDR3 DNA is TGCGCCAGCAGCCAAGTGAAGGGGGAAGGGACCTTC.